This T cell receptor beta chain is drawn from a study of shared clonotypes between healthy human individuals. Study-wide results and limits: Among the subsets, naive ones generally showed larger estimated richness than memory ones.

This clone was picked up one time. Antigen unknown. Naive CD8 cells lacked CD45RO, underwent positive selection for CCR7 and left out terminally differentiated effector memory CD45RA+ cells. There were no recent acute infections or vaccinations among the donors, who were healthy HIV-negative adults. Sequencing used immunoSEQ multiplex PCR; TCRdb keeps in-frame clones, though not all of them. The sample contains roughly 1,800,000 clones, about 95% of which appear only once. The CDR3 contains 15 residues. Germline CDR1 reads SGHNT; CDR2 reads YYREEE (reference sequence). The trim removed 2 bases at V and 5 bases at J, leaving 6 bases unmatched.

The chain uses TRBV5-4 and TRBJ2-5, with 10 bases identical to TRBD1. The sequenced sample consisted of naive CD8+ T cells sorted from blood. The receptor comes from a man younger than 35 in good health. CDR3 amino acids: CASSFWTGGFETQYF. CDR3 sequence (DNA): TGTGCCAGCAGCTTTTGGACAGGGGGTTTCGAGACCCAGTACTTC.